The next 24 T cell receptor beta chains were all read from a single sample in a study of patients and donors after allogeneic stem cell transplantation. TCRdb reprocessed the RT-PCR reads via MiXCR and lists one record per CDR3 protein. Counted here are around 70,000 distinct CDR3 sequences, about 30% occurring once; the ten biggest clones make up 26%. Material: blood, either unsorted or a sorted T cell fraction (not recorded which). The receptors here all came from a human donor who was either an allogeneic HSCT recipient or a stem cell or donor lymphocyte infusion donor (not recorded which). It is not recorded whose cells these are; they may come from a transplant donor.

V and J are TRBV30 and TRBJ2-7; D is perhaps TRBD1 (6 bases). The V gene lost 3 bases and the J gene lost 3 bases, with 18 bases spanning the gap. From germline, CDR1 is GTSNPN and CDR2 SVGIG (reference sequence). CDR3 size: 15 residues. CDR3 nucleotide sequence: TGTGCCTGGAGAGGGACATGGGGTCGGGGCTACGAGCAGTACTTC. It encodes CAWRGTWGRGYEQYF.

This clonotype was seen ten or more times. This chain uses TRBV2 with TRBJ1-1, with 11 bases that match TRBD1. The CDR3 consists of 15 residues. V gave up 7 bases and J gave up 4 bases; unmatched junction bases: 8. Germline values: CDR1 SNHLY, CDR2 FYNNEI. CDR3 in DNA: TGTGCCAGCACCCTAGGACAGGGGGCGGTCACTGAAGCTTTCTTT. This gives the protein CASTLGQGAVTEAFF.

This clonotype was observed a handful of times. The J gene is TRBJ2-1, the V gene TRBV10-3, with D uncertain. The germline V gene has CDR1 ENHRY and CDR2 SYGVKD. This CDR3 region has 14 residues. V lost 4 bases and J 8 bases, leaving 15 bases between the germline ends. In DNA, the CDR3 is TGTGCCATCAGTGTCCGCGGATCGGCGGATGAGCAGTTCTTC. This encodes CAISVRGSADEQFF.

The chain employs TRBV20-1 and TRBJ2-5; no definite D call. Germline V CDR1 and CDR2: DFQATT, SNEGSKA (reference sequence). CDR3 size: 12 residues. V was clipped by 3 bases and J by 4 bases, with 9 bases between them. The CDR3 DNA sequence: TGCAGTGCTAGGGTTTTGCTAGAGACCCAGTACTTC. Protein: CSARVLLETQYF.

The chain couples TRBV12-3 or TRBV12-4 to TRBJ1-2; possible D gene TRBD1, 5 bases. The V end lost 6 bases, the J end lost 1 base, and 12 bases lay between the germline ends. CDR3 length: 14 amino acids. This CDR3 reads CASSPGRFNYGYTF. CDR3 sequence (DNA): TGTGCCAGCAGCCCAGGGAGATTTAACTATGGCTACACCTTC.

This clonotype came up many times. CDR3 nucleotide sequence: TGTGCCACCAGCTCCCGGACAGGGACTGGAAACACCATATATTTT. Amino acid sequence: CATSSRTGTGNTIYF. The genes are TRBV15 and TRBJ1-3; 8 bases match TRBD1. Germline trimming cut 5 bases from V and 2 bases from J; bases unmatched to any gene: 5. This CDR3 contains 15 residues. The germline CDR1 and CDR2 sequences are LNHNV and YYDKDF (reference sequence).

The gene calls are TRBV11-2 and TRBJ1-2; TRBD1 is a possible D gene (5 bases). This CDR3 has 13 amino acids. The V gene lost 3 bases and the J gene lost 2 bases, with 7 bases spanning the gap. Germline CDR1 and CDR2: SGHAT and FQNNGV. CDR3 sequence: CASSFAGNYGYTF. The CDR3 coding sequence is TGTGCCAGCAGCTTCGCAGGGAACTATGGCTACACCTTC.

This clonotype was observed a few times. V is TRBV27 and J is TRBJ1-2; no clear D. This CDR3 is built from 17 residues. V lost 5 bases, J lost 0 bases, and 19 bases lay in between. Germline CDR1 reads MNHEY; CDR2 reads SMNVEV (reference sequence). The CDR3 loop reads CASSMTFIRLANYGYTF. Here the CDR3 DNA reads TGTGCCAGCAGTATGACTTTTATTCGACTAGCTAACTATGGCTACACCTTC.

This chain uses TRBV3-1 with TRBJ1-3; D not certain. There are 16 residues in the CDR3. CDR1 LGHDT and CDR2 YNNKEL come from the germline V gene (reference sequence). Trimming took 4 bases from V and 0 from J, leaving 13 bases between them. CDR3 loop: CASSPWTGISGNTIYF. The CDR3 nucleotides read TGTGCCAGCAGCCCCTGGACCGGAATCTCTGGAAACACCATATATTTT. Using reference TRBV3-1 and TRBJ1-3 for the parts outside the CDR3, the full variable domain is DTAVSQTPKYLVTQMGNDKSIKCEQNLGHDTMYWYKQDSKKFLKIMFSYNNKELIINETVPNRFSPKSPDKAHLNLHINSLELGDSAVYFCASSPWTGISGNTIYFGEGSWLTVV.

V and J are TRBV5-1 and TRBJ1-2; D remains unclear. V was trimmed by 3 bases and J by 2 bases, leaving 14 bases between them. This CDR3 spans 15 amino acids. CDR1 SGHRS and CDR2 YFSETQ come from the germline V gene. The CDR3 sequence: CASSSDPDENYGYTF. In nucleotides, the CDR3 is TGCGCCAGCAGCTCCGACCCTGACGAGAACTATGGCTACACCTTC.

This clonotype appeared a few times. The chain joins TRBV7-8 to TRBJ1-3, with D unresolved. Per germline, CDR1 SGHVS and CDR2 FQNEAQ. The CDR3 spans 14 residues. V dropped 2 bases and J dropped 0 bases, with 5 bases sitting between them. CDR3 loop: CASSLRSSGNTIYF. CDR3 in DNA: TGTGCCAGCAGCTTAAGAAGCTCTGGAAACACCATATATTTT.

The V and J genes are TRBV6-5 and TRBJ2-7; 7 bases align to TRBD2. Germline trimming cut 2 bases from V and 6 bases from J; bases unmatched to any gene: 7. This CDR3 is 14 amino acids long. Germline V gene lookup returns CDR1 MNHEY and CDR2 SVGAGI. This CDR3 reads CASSYRGSLGEQYF. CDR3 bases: TGTGCCAGCAGTTACCGCGGGAGCCTTGGCGAGCAGTACTTC.

The CDR3 region is CASSMVLAGPTGELFF. DNA of the CDR3: TGTGCCAGTAGTATGGTCCTAGCGGGTCCCACCGGGGAGCTGTTTTTT. The chain is built from TRBV19 and TRBJ2-2; TRBD2 matches 8 bases. The V gene end was trimmed by 3 bases and the J gene end by 4 bases; junction bases not matched to a gene: 7. In germline, CDR1 is LNHDA, CDR2 SQIVND (reference sequence). The CDR3 contains 16 residues.

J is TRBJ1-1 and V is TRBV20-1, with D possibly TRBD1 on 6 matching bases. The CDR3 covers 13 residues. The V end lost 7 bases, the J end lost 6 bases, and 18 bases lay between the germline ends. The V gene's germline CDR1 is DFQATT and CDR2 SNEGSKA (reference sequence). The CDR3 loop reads CSDGKRGGPEAFF. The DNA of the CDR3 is TGCAGTGACGGGAAACGGGGGGGCCCTGAAGCTTTCTTT.

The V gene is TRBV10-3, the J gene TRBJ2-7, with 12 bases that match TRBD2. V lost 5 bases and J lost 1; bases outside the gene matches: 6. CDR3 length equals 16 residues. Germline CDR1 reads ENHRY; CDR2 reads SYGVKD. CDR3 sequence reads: CAISTSGGSGSYEQYF. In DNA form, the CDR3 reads TGTGCCATCAGTACTAGCGGGGGGTCCGGTTCCTACGAGCAGTACTTC.

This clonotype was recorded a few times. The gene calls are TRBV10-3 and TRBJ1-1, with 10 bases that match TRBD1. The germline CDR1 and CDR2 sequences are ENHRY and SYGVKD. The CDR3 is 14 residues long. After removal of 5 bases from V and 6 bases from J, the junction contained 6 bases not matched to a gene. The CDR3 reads CAISPYDRGPEAFF. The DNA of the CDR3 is TGTGCCATCAGTCCTTATGACAGGGGGCCTGAAGCTTTCTTT.

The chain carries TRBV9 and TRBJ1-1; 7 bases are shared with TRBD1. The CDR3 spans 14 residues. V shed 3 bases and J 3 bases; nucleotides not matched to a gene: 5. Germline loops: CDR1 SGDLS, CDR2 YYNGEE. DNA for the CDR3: TGTGCCAGCAGCGCAGGACAGGCCTACACTGAAGCTTTCTTT. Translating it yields CASSAGQAYTEAFF. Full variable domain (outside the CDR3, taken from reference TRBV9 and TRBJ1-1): DSGVTQTPKHLITATGQRVTLRCSPRSGDLSVYWYQQSLDQGLQFLIQYYNGEERAKGNILERFSAQQFPDLHSELNLSSLELGDSALYFCASSAGQAYTEAFFGQGTRLTVV.

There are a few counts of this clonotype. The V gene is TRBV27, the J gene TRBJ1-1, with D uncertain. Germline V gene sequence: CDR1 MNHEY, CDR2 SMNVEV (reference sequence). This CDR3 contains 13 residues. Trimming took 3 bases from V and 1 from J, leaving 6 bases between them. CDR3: CASSFAANTEAFF. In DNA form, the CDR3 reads TGTGCCAGCAGTTTTGCCGCGAACACTGAAGCTTTCTTT.

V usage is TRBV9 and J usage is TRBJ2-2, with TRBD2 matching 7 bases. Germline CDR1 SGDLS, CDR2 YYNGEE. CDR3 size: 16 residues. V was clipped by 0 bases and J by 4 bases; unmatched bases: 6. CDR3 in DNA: TGTGCCAGCAGCGTAGAGTCAGCGGGATTCACCGGGGAGCTGTTTTTT. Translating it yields CASSVESAGFTGELFF.

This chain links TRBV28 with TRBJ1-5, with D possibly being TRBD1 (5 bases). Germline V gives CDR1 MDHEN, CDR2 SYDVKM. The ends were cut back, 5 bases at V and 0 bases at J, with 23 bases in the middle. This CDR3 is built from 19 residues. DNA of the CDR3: TGTGCCAGCAGTGGGTTGTTCCCCGACAGCCTTTATAGCAATCAGCCCCAGCATTTT. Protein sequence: CASSGLFPDSLYSNQPQHF.

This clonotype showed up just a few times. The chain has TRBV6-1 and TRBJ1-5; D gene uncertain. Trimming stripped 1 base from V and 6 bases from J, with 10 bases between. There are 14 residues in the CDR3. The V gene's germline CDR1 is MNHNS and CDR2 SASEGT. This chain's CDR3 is CASSEVGSSQPQHF. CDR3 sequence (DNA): TGTGCCAGCAGTGAAGTTGGCTCCAGTCAGCCCCAGCATTTT.

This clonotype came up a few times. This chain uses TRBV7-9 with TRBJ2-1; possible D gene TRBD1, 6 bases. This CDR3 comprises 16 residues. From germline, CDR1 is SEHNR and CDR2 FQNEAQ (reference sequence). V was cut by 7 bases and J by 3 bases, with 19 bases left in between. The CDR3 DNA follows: TGTGCCAGCACAGCACGTGGGGTAGGGGGCTACAATGAGCAGTTCTTC. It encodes CASTARGVGGYNEQFF.

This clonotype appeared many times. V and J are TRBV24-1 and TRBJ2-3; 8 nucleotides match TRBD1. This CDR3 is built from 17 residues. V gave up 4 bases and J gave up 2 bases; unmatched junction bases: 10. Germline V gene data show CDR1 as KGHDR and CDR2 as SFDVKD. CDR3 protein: CATSEADRGKYTDTQYF. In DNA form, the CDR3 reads TGTGCCACCAGTGAGGCCGACAGGGGAAAATACACAGATACGCAGTATTTT.

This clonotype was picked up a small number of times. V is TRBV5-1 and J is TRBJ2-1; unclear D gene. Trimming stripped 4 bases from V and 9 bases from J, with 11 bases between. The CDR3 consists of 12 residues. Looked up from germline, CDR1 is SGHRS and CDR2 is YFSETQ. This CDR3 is CASSAEQLEQFF. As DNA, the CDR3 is TGCGCCAGCAGCGCGGAACAGCTTGAGCAGTTCTTC.